The source of this TCR beta chain is a study of cytomegalovirus exposure and HLA in healthy donors. Findings of the study overall: The study flagged some 170 TCR beta chains as cytomegalovirus-associated. Reports showed the classifier diagnosing cytomegalovirus status with high specificity and sensitivity.

Clones were sequenced by immunoSEQ multiplex PCR, and TCRdb holds only the in-frame ones, with some missing. The sample contains about 130,000 clones, roughly 95% of which appear only once. On this clone itself: Its antigen is currently unknown.

What was sequenced was PBMCs. The TCR sequence derives from a man between 18 and 29 years old in good health and CMV-seronegative.

Here the CDR3 reads CASRPTSGEQFF. The CDR3 DNA reads TGTGCCAGCAGACCGACTAGCGGGGAGCAGTTCTTC. The chain carries TRBV7-2 and TRBJ2-1; 10 nucleotides match TRBD2. V lost 6 bases, J lost 10 bases, and 3 bases stayed unmatched. The CDR3 covers 12 residues. The germline V gene encodes CDR1 SGHTA and CDR2 FQGNSA.